A single sample gave rise to the 24 T cell receptor beta chains below, sequenced in a study of Graves' ophthalmopathy and Graves' hyperthyroidism. Amplification of TCR beta CDR3 regions used RNA transcripts. Scientists carried out first-round RT-PCR using HTBI primers and then a second-round multiplex PCR. TCRdb passed the multiplex PCR reads through MiXCR, listing each CDR3 protein once. The repertoire consists of 400,000 to 450,000 distinct CDR3 sequences, with 20% to 25% occurring once and the leading ten covering 2.5% to 3%. What was sequenced was peripheral blood. These receptors all come from a woman under 30 with stable Graves' hyperthyroidism.

The CDR3 spells CASSTGLAGNYEQYF. CDR3 DNA: TGTGCCAGTAGTACGGGGCTAGCGGGAAACTACGAGCAGTACTTC. V and J are TRBV19 and TRBJ2-7; 9 nucleotides match TRBD2. V lost 4 bases to trimming and J lost 3 bases; unmatched junction nucleotides: 7. Germline lookup yields CDR1 LNHDA and CDR2 SQIVND (reference sequence). This CDR3 has 15 amino acids.

This clonotype was seen at least ten times. The chain joins TRBV6-1 to TRBJ1-5; D is unclear. The CDR3 is made up of 15 amino acids. Germline CDR1 reads MNHNS; CDR2 reads SASEGT. Trimming removed 6 bases from V and 0 bases from J, with 12 bases in between. The CDR3 loop reads CASRITHDSNQPQHF. DNA for the CDR3: TGTGCCAGCAGAATCACACACGATAGCAATCAGCCCCAGCATTTT.

This clonotype has at least ten counts. This chain links TRBV15 with TRBJ2-7; D uncertain. This CDR3 spans 15 amino acids. In germline, CDR1 is LNHNV, CDR2 YYDKDF (reference sequence). V lost 0 bases, J lost 1 base, and 10 bases lay in between. CDR3 sequence: CATSRDRTTSYEQYF. DNA of the CDR3: TGTGCCACCAGCAGAGATCGGACGACATCCTACGAGCAGTACTTC.

The chain combines TRBV14 with TRBJ1-1; possible D gene TRBD1, 6 bases. Germline V gene sequence: CDR1 SGHDN, CDR2 FVKESK. Trimming stripped 2 bases from V and 3 bases from J, with 10 bases between. CDR3 length: 14 residues. DNA of the CDR3: TGTGCCAGCAGCCAAAAGACAGGTTACACTGAAGCTTTCTTT. It codes for CASSQKTGYTEAFF.

This clonotype was picked up many times. This chain uses TRBV30 with TRBJ1-5; TRBD1 is a possible D gene (5 bases). Trimming took 0 bases from V and 6 from J, leaving 15 bases between them. Looked up from germline, CDR1 is GTSNPN and CDR2 is SVGIG (reference sequence). The CDR3 contains 15 residues. As DNA, the CDR3 is TGTGCCTGGAGTGTACGAGGCGGGGCAACTCAGCCCCAGCATTTT. Amino acid sequence: CAWSVRGGATQPQHF.

This clonotype has at least ten counts. This chain uses TRBV9 with TRBJ2-7, with TRBD1 matching 9 bases. This CDR3 has 14 residues. Germline trimming cut 2 bases from V and 6 bases from J; bases unmatched to any gene: 6. CDR1 and CDR2 (germline): SGDLS, YYNGEE. As DNA, the CDR3 is TGTGCCAGCAGCGTGGGACGACAGGGGGGCGAGCAGTACTTC. It codes for CASSVGRQGGEQYF.

There are many counts of this clonotype. The chain is built from TRBV6-5 and TRBJ2-5; D not resolved. From germline, CDR1 is MNHEY and CDR2 SVGAGI. The CDR3 has 13 residues. Trimming left V 1 base short and J 7 bases short, with 10 bases between. The CDR3 region has the DNA TGTGCCAGCAGTTACTTCCACTCTGGGACCCAGTACTTC. Amino acids: CASSYFHSGTQYF.

This clonotype has just one count. This chain uses TRBV30 with TRBJ2-7, with D unclear. V lost 4 bases and J 0 bases, leaving 4 bases between the germline ends. CDR3 length: 11 residues. Germline values: CDR1 GTSNPN, CDR2 SVGIG (reference sequence). Written as DNA, the CDR3 is TGTGCCTGGACAGGCTCCTACGAGCAGTACTTC. The encoded protein is CAWTGSYEQYF.

This clonotype was seen at least ten times. The chain couples TRBV19 to TRBJ1-1; TRBD1 aligns across 9 bases. V was pared by 0 bases and J by 1 base, with 6 bases of the junction left unmatched. The CDR3 totals 17 residues. Germline V gene lookup returns CDR1 LNHDA and CDR2 SQIVND (reference sequence). The CDR3: CASSIDLAGQGNTEAFF. CDR3 DNA sequence: TGTGCCAGTAGTATAGATCTGGCGGGACAGGGGAACACTGAAGCTTTCTTT.

Ten or more counts support this clonotype. The junction departs from the called germline gene at one end, perhaps through a read error. The chain combines TRBV6-1 with TRBJ2-4; 7 nucleotides line up with TRBD1. CDR1 is MNHNS and CDR2 is SASEGT in the germline V gene. The CDR3 runs to 15 residues. The CDR3 is CASSVRRDSQNIKYF. In DNA form, the CDR3 reads TGTGCCAGCAGTGTCCGCCGGGACAGTCAAAACATTAAGTACTTC.

V usage is TRBV12-5 and J usage is TRBJ1-1; D not resolved. CDR1 and CDR2 (germline): LGHNT, FRNRAP. CDR3 length equals 11 residues. Trimming removed 3 bases from V and 9 bases from J, with 8 bases in between. The CDR3 DNA sequence: TGTGCTAGTGGTTTTGGTGGAAAAGCTTTCTTT. Its translation: CASGFGGKAFF.

This clonotype has a count of ten or more. The chain uses TRBV10-3 and TRBJ1-5; TRBD1 matches 10 bases. J was trimmed by 5 bases and V by 2 bases; bases with no gene match: 3. CDR1 is ENHRY and CDR2 is SYGVKD in the germline V gene. The CDR3 sequence is 15 residues long. The CDR3 loop is CAISEVDRGDQPQHF. As DNA, the CDR3 is TGTGCCATCAGTGAGGTGGACAGGGGGGATCAGCCCCAGCATTTT.

This clonotype was seen a few times. The junction does not match germline at one end; this may be a read error. This rearrangement joins TRBV11-2 to TRBJ2-2; 8 bases are a match to TRBD2. CDR1 is SGHAT and CDR2 is FQNNGV in the germline V gene. The CDR3 contains 15 residues. This CDR3 reads CASSLDGRDTGELCF. CDR3 nucleotides: TGTGCCAGCAGCTTAGACGGGAGGGACACCGGGGAGCTGTGTTTT.

The chain carries TRBV6-2 or TRBV6-3 and TRBJ1-1; TRBD1 matches 7 bases. This CDR3 has 19 residues. The germline V gene has CDR1 MNHEY and CDR2 SVGEGT. Losses at the gene ends were 0 bases for V and 1 base for J; bases not matched to a gene: 14. Here the CDR3 reads CASSYSSYYRGPENTEAFF. DNA for the CDR3: TGTGCCAGCAGTTACTCGTCCTATTACAGGGGACCAGAGAACACTGAAGCTTTCTTT.

There are many counts of this clonotype. The chain carries TRBV29-1 and TRBJ2-7; D gene unclear. The CDR3 is made up of 12 amino acids. The V gene lost 4 bases and the J gene lost 1 base, with 8 bases spanning the gap. Germline loops: CDR1 SQVTM, CDR2 ANQGSEA. The CDR3 here is CSVAGPSYEQYF. CDR3 DNA sequence: TGCAGCGTTGCTGGGCCATCCTACGAGCAGTACTTC.

This clonotype was counted at least ten times. The chain joins TRBV3-1 to TRBJ1-1; 7 positions match TRBD1. V trimming: 2 bases; J trimming: 11 bases; junction bases outside the gene matches: 5. Germline lookup yields CDR1 LGHDT and CDR2 YNNKEL (reference sequence). CDR3 size: 12 residues. The CDR3 DNA reads TGTGCCAGCAGCCAACAGACAGGGAAGGCTTTCTTT. It yields the protein CASSQQTGKAFF.

This clonotype was seen a few times. This may stem from a read error, because a much larger clone lies one nucleotide away. It is likely a read error, because the conserved phenylalanine at the end of the CDR3 is missing. The V and J genes are TRBV6-1 and TRBJ2-2; 10 bases map to TRBD1. The germline CDR1 and CDR2 sequences are MNHNS and SASEGT. The junction had 9 bases not matched to a gene; V was cut back by 8 bases and J by 6 bases. The CDR3 consists of 15 residues. CDR3 residues: CASSDRGRNAGELFL. The CDR3 DNA reads TGTGCCAGCTCTGACAGGGGGCGAAACGCCGGGGAGCTGTTTCTT.

The chain carries TRBV6-2 or TRBV6-3 and TRBJ2-7; 9 positions match TRBD1. Germline CDR1 is MNHEY and CDR2 is SVGEGT. The trim removed 2 bases at V and 5 bases at J, leaving 7 bases unmatched. This CDR3 is built from 15 residues. CDR3 DNA sequence: TGTGCCAGCAGTTACCCGGACAGGGGTTCCCACGAGCAGTACTTC. This gives the protein CASSYPDRGSHEQYF.

The table lists this clonotype with many counts. The chain joins TRBV6-2 or TRBV6-3 to TRBJ1-1; no clear D gene. CDR3 length equals 13 residues. V lost 6 bases and J 3 bases, leaving 11 bases between the germline ends. From germline, CDR1 is MNHEY and CDR2 SVGEGT. The CDR3 protein is CASRGPGDTEAFF. CDR3 DNA sequence: TGTGCCAGCAGGGGCCCTGGGGACACTGAAGCTTTCTTT.

The table lists this clonotype with many counts. This chain joins TRBV30 and TRBJ1-1, with D possibly matching TRBD1 (5 bases). This CDR3 comprises 11 residues. Trimming took off 3 bases at V and 10 bases at J, with 12 bases between the two ends. CDR1 and CDR2 (germline): GTSNPN, SVGIG (reference sequence). DNA of the CDR3: TGTGCCTGGAGATCGGGACGAGGAGCTTTCTTT. This translates into CAWRSGRGAFF.

The chain recombines TRBV6-1 with TRBJ1-6; no firm D call. The length of the CDR3 is 14 residues. Between the trimmed V and J ends, which lost 5 bases and 8 bases, there was a span of 13 bases. Germline CDR1 MNHNS, CDR2 SASEGT. Here the CDR3 reads CASSRTQLHSPLHF. In DNA, the CDR3 is TGTGCCAGCAGTCGTACACAGCTTCATTCACCCCTCCACTTT.

This sequence joins TRBV12-3 or TRBV12-4 and TRBJ2-7, with D unresolved. CDR3 length equals 13 residues. V dropped 7 bases and J dropped 6 bases, with 16 bases sitting between them. The CDR3 nucleotides read TGTGCCAGCATGAGACAAGGATATGGCGAGCAGTACTTC. This gives the protein CASMRQGYGEQYF.

The chain carries TRBV12-3 or TRBV12-4 and TRBJ1-5, with no clear D. Trimming cost V 7 bases and J 4 bases, with 14 bases left between them. The CDR3 length is 14 residues. The CDR3: CASNREESNQPQHF. In DNA form, the CDR3 reads TGTGCCAGCAACCGAGAAGAGTCGAATCAGCCCCAGCATTTT.

This clonotype was counted ten times or more. The genes are TRBV19 and TRBJ1-5; 9 bases are a match to TRBD1. V lost 4 bases, J lost 3 bases, and 4 bases stayed unmatched. The CDR3 runs 15 residues. The V gene's germline CDR1 is LNHDA and CDR2 SQIVND (reference sequence). The CDR3, as DNA: TGTGCCAGTAGTAGACAGGGGGTAAACAATCAGCCCCAGCATTTT. It encodes CASSRQGVNNQPQHF.